The clone carrying this T cell receptor (beta chain) has just one count. Participants spanned ages about 18 to 100 years and resided in roughly 22 US areas. V lost 1 base to trimming and J lost 1 base, with 12 bases between them. The germline CDR1 and CDR2 sequences are MGHRA and YSYEKL. There are 16 residues in the CDR3. Profiling relied on immunoSEQ multiplex PCR, and the TCRdb table lists in-frame clones only, not all of them. The sample holds around 200,000 clones, 86% seen once. The sample is drawn from a study of blood T cell repertoires in COVID-19. Turning to the study itself: T cells, B-cell-depleted T cells, or PBMCs provided the cDNA or gDNA that served as material.

The chain is built from TRBV4-1 and TRBJ2-3; tentatively, D is TRBD1 (5 bases). This clonotype was obtained from a woman aged 25-40 years who had been exposed to COVID-19. The material sequenced was PBMCs or T cells enriched from blood (not recorded which). This CDR3 is CASSQVGAGGTDTQYF. CDR3 nucleotide sequence: TGCGCCAGCAGCCAAGTTGGGGCAGGAGGCACAGATACGCAGTATTTT.